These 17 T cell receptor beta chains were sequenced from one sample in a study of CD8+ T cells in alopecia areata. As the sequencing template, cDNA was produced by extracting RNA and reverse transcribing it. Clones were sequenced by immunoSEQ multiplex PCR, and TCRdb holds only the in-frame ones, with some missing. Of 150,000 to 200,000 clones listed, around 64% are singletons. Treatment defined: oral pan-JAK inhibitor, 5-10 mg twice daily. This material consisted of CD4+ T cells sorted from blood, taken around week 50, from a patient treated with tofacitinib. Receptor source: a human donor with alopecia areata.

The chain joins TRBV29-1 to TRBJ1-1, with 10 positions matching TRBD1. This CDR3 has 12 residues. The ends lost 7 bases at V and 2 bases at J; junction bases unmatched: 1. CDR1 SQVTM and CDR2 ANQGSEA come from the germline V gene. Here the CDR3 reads CSGDRGNTEAFF. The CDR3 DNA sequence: TGCAGCGGGGACAGGGGCAACACTGAAGCTTTCTTT.

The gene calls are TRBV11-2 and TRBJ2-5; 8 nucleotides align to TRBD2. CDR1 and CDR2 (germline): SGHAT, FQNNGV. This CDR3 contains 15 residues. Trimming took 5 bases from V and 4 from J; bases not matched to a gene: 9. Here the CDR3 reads CASSVSGLVGETQYF. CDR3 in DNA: TGTGCCAGCAGCGTATCGGGACTAGTGGGAGAGACCCAGTACTTC.

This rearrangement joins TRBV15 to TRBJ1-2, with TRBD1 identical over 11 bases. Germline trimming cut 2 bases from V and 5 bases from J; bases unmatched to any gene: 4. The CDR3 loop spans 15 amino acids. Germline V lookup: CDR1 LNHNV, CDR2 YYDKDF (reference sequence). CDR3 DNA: TGTGCCACCAGCAGAACAGGGACAGGGGGATATGGCTACACCTTC. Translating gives CATSRTGTGGYGYTF.

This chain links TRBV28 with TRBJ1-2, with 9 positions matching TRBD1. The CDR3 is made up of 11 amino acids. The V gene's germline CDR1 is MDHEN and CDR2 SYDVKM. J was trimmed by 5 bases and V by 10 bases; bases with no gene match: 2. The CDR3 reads CAIGQGYGYTF. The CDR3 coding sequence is TGTGCCATAGGACAGGGGTATGGCTACACCTTC.

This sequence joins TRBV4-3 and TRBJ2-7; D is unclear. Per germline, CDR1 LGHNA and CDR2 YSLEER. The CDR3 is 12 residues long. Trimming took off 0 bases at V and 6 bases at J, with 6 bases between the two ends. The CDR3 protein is CASSQDRREQYF. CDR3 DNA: TGCGCCAGCAGCCAAGATCGCCGCGAGCAGTACTTC.

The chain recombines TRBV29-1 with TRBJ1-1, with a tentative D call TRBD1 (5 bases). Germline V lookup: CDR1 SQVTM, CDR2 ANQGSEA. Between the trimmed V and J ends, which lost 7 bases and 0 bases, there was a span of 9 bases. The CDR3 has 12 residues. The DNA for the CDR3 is TGCAGCGCCGGACACCTGAACACTGAAGCTTTCTTT. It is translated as CSAGHLNTEAFF.

In DNA form, the CDR3 reads TGTGCCACCAGCAGAGAATCGGCGAAAATCGGGGAGCTGTTTTTT. Translating gives CATSRESAKIGELFF. The V call is TRBV15, the J call TRBJ2-2; no firm D call. V lost 0 bases, J lost 7 bases, and 12 bases lay in between. CDR1 LNHNV and CDR2 YYDKDF come from the germline V gene (reference sequence). The length of the CDR3 is 15 residues.

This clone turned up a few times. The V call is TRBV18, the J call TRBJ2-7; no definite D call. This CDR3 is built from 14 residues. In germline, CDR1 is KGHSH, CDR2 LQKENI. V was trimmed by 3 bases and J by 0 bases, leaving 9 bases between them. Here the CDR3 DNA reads TGTGCCAGCTCACCGTCCCCAATCTCCTACGAGCAGTACTTC. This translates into CASSPSPISYEQYF.

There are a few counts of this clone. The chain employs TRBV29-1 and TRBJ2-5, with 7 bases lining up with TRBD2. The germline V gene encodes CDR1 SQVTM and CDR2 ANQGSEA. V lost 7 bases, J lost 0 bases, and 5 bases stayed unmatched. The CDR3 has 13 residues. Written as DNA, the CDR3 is TGCAGCGCGGGGAGGGCGTACCAAGAGACCCAGTACTTC. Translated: CSAGRAYQETQYF.

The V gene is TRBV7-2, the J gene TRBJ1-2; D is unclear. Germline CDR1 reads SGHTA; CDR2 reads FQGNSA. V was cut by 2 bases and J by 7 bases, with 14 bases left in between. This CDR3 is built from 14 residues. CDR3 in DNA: TGTGCCAGCAGCTTATCGCGTGCGCAGCGTGGCTACACCTTC. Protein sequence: CASSLSRAQRGYTF.

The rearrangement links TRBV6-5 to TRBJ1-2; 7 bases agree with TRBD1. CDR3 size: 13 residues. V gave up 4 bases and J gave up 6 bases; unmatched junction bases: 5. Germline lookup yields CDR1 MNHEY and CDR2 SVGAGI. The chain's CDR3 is CASSSNRGNGYTF. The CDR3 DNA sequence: TGTGCCAGCAGTTCGAACAGGGGAAATGGCTACACCTTC.

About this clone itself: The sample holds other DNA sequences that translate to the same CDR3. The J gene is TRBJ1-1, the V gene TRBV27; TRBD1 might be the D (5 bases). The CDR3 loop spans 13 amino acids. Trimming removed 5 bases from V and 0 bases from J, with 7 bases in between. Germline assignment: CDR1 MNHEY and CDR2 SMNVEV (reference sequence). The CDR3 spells CASSRGLNTEAFF. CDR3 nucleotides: TGTGCCAGCAGTCGGGGACTGAACACTGAAGCTTTCTTT.

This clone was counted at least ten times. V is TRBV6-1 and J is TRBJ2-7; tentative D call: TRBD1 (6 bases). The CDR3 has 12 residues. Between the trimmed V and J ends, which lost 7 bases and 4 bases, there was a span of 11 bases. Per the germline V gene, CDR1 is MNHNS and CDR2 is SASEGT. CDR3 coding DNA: TGTGCCAGCAAGGACAGTAGATACGAGCAGTACTTC. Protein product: CASKDSRYEQYF.

The CDR3 DNA sequence: TGTGCCAGCAGACTAGACAGCGTGGCCTACGAGCAGTACTTC. Encoded protein: CASRLDSVAYEQYF. The rearrangement uses TRBV6-5 and TRBJ2-7; the D call may be TRBD1 or TRBD2 (5 bases each). This CDR3 is 14 amino acids long. V was pared by 6 bases and J by 2 bases, with 14 bases between. Germline V gives CDR1 MNHEY, CDR2 SVGAGI.

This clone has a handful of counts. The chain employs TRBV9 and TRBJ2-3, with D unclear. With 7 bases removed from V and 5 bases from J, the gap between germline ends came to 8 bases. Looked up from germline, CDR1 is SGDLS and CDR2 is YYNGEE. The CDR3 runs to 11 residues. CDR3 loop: CASGWGDTQYF. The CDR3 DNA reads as TGTGCCAGCGGTTGGGGAGATACGCAGTATTTT.

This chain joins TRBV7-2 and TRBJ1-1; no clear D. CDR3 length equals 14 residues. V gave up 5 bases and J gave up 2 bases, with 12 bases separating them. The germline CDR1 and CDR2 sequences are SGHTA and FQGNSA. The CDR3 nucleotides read TGTGCCAGCAGCACCCGTCCAGGCAACACTGAAGCTTTCTTT. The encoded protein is CASSTRPGNTEAFF.

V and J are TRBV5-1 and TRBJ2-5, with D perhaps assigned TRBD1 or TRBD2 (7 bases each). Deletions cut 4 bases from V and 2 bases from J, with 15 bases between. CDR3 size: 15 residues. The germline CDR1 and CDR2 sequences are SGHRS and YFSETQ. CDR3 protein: CASSPQRGQQETQYF. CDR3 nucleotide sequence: TGCGCCAGCAGCCCACAGCGGGGACAGCAAGAGACCCAGTACTTC. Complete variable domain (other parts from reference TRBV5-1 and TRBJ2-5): KAGVTQTPRYLIKTRGQQVTLSCSPISGHRSVSWYQQTPGQGLQFLFEYFSETQRNKGNFPGRFSGRQFSNSRSEMNVSTLELGDSALYLCASSPQRGQQETQYFGPGTRLLVL.